This TCR beta chain was obtained from a study of T cell repertoires in cytomegalovirus infection. Study at large: The authors used CMV epitopes that were HLA-C-restricted (recently identified) and HLA-B-restricted (well studied). Through public TCR beta signatures, both CMV infection and matching HLA type were indicated. Broader study findings: Individuals carrying CMV plus the relevant HLA were identified by cumulative frequency of public TCR beta families. HLA-C-restricted CMV-specific TCR beta clonotypes were dominant in the ex vivo response.

Trimming removed 7 bases from V and 3 bases from J; junction bases left unmatched: 6. The length of the CDR3 is 15 residues. Germline V gives CDR1 SGHTA, CDR2 FQGNSA. The table lists this clonotype with many counts. The antigen is not known. MiXCR, applied by TCRdb to the reads, yields one record per CDR3 protein. The data contain over 250,000 distinct CDR3 sequences, roughly a fifth of them singletons. The chain has TRBV7-2 and TRBJ2-1; 10 positions agree with TRBD2. The origin of this receptor is a human donor in good health (CMV status not recorded). Some clones in this sample may be carry-over from other donors' samples. The sequencing here drew on cultured PBMCs, taken from culture after CMV antigen stimulation. The CDR3 DNA reads as TGTGCCAGCATTCTTAGGACTAGCGGCTACAATGAGCAGTTCTTC. Translation gives CASILRTSGYNEQFF.